This T cell receptor (beta chain) was sequenced in a study of T cell changes during pregnancy in multiple sclerosis. The repertoire was sequenced with immunoSEQ multiplex PCR; TCRdb's copy has only in-frame clones and lacks some. The sample contains 40,000 or so clones, around 90% of which appear only once. V was pared by 1 base and J by 0 bases, with 16 bases between. Germline-derived CDR1 and CDR2 are MNHNS and SASEGT. The CDR3 is made up of 18 amino acids. This clonotype originated in a female donor in good health, enrolled as a control in a pregnancy study. Sequencing was performed on CD4+ T cells from peripheral blood mononuclear cells, taken after pregnancy. The rearrangement links TRBV6-1 to TRBJ2-4; the D gene is possibly TRBD2 (5 bases). The CDR3 DNA reads as TGTGCCAGCAGTGAAGTTAGGTCGTTCGGGGTAGCCAAAAACATTCAGTACTTC. It is translated as CASSEVRSFGVAKNIQYF.